Listed here are 19 T cell receptor beta chains from one sample, sequenced in a study of blood T cell repertoires in COVID-19. Generated by immunoSEQ multiplex PCR, the TCRdb table keeps only in-frame clones and is missing some. The sample carries approximately 94,000 clones, around 88% recorded once. What was sequenced was peripheral blood. The source of these receptors is a woman in her seventies with acute or convalescent COVID-19.

This chain connects TRBV5-4 to TRBJ2-3, with 9 nucleotides matching TRBD2. Germline CDR1 SGHNT, CDR2 YYREEE (reference sequence). The CDR3 covers 19 residues. Unmatched junction bases numbered 13, after V lost 0 bases and J lost 2 bases. CDR3 amino acids: CASSLVALLAGESTDTQYF. As DNA, the CDR3 is TGTGCCAGCAGCTTGGTGGCCCTTTTAGCGGGGGAATCCACAGATACGCAGTATTTT.

The count of this clone is one. The chain carries TRBV7-6 and TRBJ1-1; D possibly corresponds to TRBD1 (5 bases). This CDR3 has 13 residues. Germline CDR1 SGHVS, CDR2 FNYEAQ. Trimming removed 2 bases from V and 6 bases from J, with 10 bases in between. The CDR3 DNA sequence: TGTGCCAGCAGCTTAACGGGGGTCGCTGAAGCTTTCTTT. This gives the protein CASSLTGVAEAFF.

The gene calls are TRBV6-2 or TRBV6-3 and TRBJ1-4, with TRBD1 matching 7 bases. The CDR3 totals 15 residues. The V segment lost 5 bases and the J segment 0 bases; nucleotides outside the gene matches: 3. Looked up from germline, CDR1 is MNHEY and CDR2 is SVGEGT. Here the CDR3 reads CASSRGQPTNEKLFF. In DNA, the CDR3 is TGTGCCAGCAGTAGGGGACAGCCAACTAATGAAAAACTGTTTTTT.

This clone was seen only a few times. The chain couples TRBV11-2 to TRBJ2-1, with TRBD2 as a possible D gene (5 bases). V was pared by 0 bases and J by 8 bases, with 14 bases between. Germline lookup yields CDR1 SGHAT and CDR2 FQNNGV. The CDR3 contains 15 residues. The CDR3 reads CASSLDRGELDEQFF. The CDR3 DNA follows: TGTGCCAGCAGCTTAGATCGTGGGGAGTTGGATGAGCAGTTCTTC.

This clone was detected only once. The chain uses TRBV29-1 and TRBJ2-1; D might be TRBD1 (5 bases). This CDR3 region has 13 residues. V gave up 3 bases and J gave up 4 bases, with 10 bases separating them. Looked up from germline, CDR1 is SQVTM and CDR2 is ANQGSEA. The CDR3 here is CSVDGDRYNEQFF. The CDR3 DNA sequence: TGCAGCGTTGACGGTGACAGATACAATGAGCAGTTCTTC.

This sequence joins TRBV6-1 and TRBJ1-2, with 8 bases fitting TRBD1. J gave up 4 bases and V 3 bases, and 10 bases lay outside the gene matches. CDR3 size: 16 residues. Looked up from germline, CDR1 is MNHNS and CDR2 is SASEGT. CDR3 DNA sequence: TGTGCCAGCAGTGATGGCGGACAGGGCTACCTCTATGGCTACACCTTC. Encoded protein: CASSDGGQGYLYGYTF.

This clone was seen a single time. V and J are TRBV4-2 and TRBJ2-1, with 9 bases matching TRBD2. The J segment lost 0 bases and the V segment lost 0 bases, leaving 12 bases of the junction unmatched. This CDR3 contains 20 residues. The germline gives CDR1 LGHNA, CDR2 YNFKEQ. CDR3 nucleotides: TGTGCCAGCAGCCAAGATTTCGGCGGGAGGGTGCCGAGCTCCTACAATGAGCAGTTCTTC. Translating it yields CASSQDFGGRVPSSYNEQFF.

The chain has TRBV27 and TRBJ1-2; D gene ambiguous. The CDR3 has 13 residues. V was cut by 0 bases and J by 4 bases, with 6 bases left in between. Germline loops: CDR1 MNHEY, CDR2 SMNVEV (reference sequence). In DNA, the CDR3 is TGTGCCAGCAGTTTATCTAAATCCTATGGCTACACCTTC. Its translation is CASSLSKSYGYTF.

V and J are TRBV6-1 and TRBJ1-1, with D tentatively TRBD1 (6 bases). Germline CDR1 reads MNHNS; CDR2 reads SASEGT. Trimming left V 2 bases short and J 0 bases short, with 10 bases between. The CDR3 covers 15 residues. The DNA for the CDR3 is TGTGCCAGCAGTGAAACCGGACAGTTGAACACTGAAGCTTTCTTT. Amino acids: CASSETGQLNTEAFF.

In its sample, this clone was seen once. The genes are TRBV4-1 and TRBJ1-5; 7 positions agree with TRBD1. V shed 3 bases and J 3 bases; nucleotides not matched to a gene: 5. Germline loops: CDR1 MGHRA, CDR2 YSYEKL. This CDR3 is built from 15 residues. The CDR3 region is CASSQSGTVNQPQHF. The CDR3, as DNA: TGCGCCAGCAGCCAGTCGGGGACAGTCAATCAGCCCCAGCATTTT.

The V and J genes are TRBV27 and TRBJ2-7, with D tentatively TRBD2 (5 bases). Germline values: CDR1 MNHEY, CDR2 SMNVEV (reference sequence). The CDR3 is 15 amino acids. V was pared by 4 bases and J by 2 bases, with 15 bases between. CDR3 protein: CASSSRVARPYEQYF. CDR3 nucleotides: TGTGCCAGCAGTTCCCGTGTAGCGAGGCCCTACGAGCAGTACTTC.

The genes are TRBV6-4 and TRBJ2-3; TRBD2 matches at 11 bases. V shed 8 bases and J 6 bases; nucleotides not matched to a gene: 4. The CDR3 contains 13 residues. CDR1 MRHNA and CDR2 SNTAGT come from the germline V gene. Here the CDR3 DNA reads TGTGCCAGCTCTAGCGGGAGGTTTGATACGCAGTATTTT. It specifies CASSSGRFDTQYF.

This rearrangement joins TRBV2 to TRBJ2-5, with a tentative D call TRBD1 (5 bases). Germline V gene lookup returns CDR1 SNHLY and CDR2 FYNNEI. Trimming cost V 7 bases and J 2 bases, with 8 bases left between them. This CDR3 is built from 12 residues. The CDR3: CASKSGQETQYF. DNA of the CDR3: TGTGCCAGCAAGTCAGGGCAAGAGACCCAGTACTTC. Supplemented by reference TRBV2 and TRBJ2-5, the full variable domain reads EPEVTQTPSHQVTQMGQEVILRCVPISNHLYFYWYRQILGQKVEFLVSFYNNEISEKSEIFDDQFSVERPDGSNFTLKIRSTKLEDSAMYFCASKSGQETQYFGPGTRLLVL.

This clone has just a few counts. The chain carries TRBV6-1 and TRBJ1-4; 9 bases fit TRBD1. Germline V gives CDR1 MNHNS, CDR2 SASEGT. The V segment lost 4 bases and the J segment 6 bases; nucleotides outside the gene matches: 15. The CDR3 covers 18 residues. CDR3 in DNA: TGTGCCAGCAGTGCCCTGTTAACAGGGGGCGCTTTTTATGAAAAACTGTTTTTT. Translating it yields CASSALLTGGAFYEKLFF.

The gene calls are TRBV20-1 and TRBJ2-3; tentative D call: TRBD1 (5 bases). The V gene's germline CDR1 is DFQATT and CDR2 SNEGSKA (reference sequence). The CDR3 extends over 12 amino acids. V was trimmed by 3 bases and J by 9 bases, leaving 13 bases between them. The CDR3 loop is CSASLTERTQYF. The CDR3 DNA is TGCAGTGCTAGTTTGACAGAGAGGACGCAGTATTTT.

The chain is built from TRBV9 and TRBJ1-5; tentatively, D is TRBD1 (6 bases). Germline V gives CDR1 SGDLS, CDR2 YYNGEE. V shed 4 bases and J shed 6 bases, with 14 bases lying between them. CDR3 length: 14 residues. CDR3 sequence reads: CASSLTGRGQPQHF. CDR3 bases: TGTGCCAGCAGCCTAACAGGGCGCGGTCAGCCCCAGCATTTT.

V usage is TRBV7-9 and J usage is TRBJ2-3; 9 bases match TRBD1. This CDR3 comprises 16 residues. Germline V lookup: CDR1 SEHNR, CDR2 FQNEAQ (reference sequence). V dropped 5 bases and J dropped 1; count of bases not matched to a gene: 7. As DNA, the CDR3 is TGTGCCAGCAGCCCAGAGTGGGACAGGGGCACAGATACGCAGTATTTT. As protein: CASSPEWDRGTDTQYF. Variable domain in full (rest from reference TRBV7-9 and TRBJ2-3): DTGVSQNPRHKITKRGQNVTFRCDPISEHNRLYWYRQTLGQGPEFLTYFQNEAQLEKSRLLSDRFSAERPKGSFSTLEIQRTEQGDSAMYLCASSPEWDRGTDTQYFGPGTRLTVL.

The chain links TRBV11-2 to TRBJ1-5; D gene ambiguous. CDR1 is SGHAT, CDR2 FQNNGV, per germline. V was cut by 3 bases and J by 6 bases, with 9 bases left in between. The CDR3 runs 13 residues. CDR3 region: CASSFVGSQPQHF. The CDR3 DNA sequence: TGTGCCAGCAGCTTCGTCGGTAGTCAGCCCCAGCATTTT.

The chain joins TRBV5-4 to TRBJ2-7; TRBD1 matches at 8 bases. The CDR3 is made up of 14 amino acids. J lost 7 bases, V lost 4 bases, and 10 bases had no gene match. The germline V gene encodes CDR1 SGHNT and CDR2 YYREEE (reference sequence). The CDR3 DNA is TGTGCCAGCAGCACTCAGGGGGCCCGGGGGGAGCAGTACTTC. Residues: CASSTQGARGEQYF.